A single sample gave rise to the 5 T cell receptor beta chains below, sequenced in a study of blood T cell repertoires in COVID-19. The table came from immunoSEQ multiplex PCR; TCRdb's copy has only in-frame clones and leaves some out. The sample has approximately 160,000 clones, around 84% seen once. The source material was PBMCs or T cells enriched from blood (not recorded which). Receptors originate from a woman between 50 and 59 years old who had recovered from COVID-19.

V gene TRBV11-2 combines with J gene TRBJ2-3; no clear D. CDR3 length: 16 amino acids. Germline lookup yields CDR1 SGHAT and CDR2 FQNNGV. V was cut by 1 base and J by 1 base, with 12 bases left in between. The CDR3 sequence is CASSLGGRSGTDTQYF. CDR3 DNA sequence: TGTGCCAGCAGCTTAGGCGGTCGATCTGGCACAGATACGCAGTATTTT.

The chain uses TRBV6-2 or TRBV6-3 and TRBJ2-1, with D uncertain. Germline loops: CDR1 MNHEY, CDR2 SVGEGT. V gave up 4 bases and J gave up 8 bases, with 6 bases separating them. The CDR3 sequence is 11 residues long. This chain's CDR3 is CASSSSDEQFF. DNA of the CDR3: TGTGCCAGCAGTTCGTCGGATGAGCAGTTCTTC.

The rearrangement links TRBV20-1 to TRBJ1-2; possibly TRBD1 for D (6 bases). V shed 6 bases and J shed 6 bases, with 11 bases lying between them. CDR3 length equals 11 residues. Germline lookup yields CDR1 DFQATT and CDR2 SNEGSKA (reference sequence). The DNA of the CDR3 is TGCAGTGCCCGCCCAGGGGATGGCTACACCTTC. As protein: CSARPGDGYTF.

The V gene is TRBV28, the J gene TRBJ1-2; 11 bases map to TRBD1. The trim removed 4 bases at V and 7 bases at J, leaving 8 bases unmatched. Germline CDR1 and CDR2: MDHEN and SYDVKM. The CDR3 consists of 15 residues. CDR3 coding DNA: TGTGCCAGCAGTTCCCCGGACAGGGGGCTGGTTGGCTACACCTTC. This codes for CASSSPDRGLVGYTF.

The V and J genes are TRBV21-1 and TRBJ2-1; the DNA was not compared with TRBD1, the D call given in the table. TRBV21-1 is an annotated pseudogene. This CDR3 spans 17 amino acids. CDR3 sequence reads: CASRKVHRDRANNEQFF. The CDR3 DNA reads TGTGCCAGCAGGAAGGTGCACCGGGACAGGGCCAACAATGAGCAGTTCTTC.